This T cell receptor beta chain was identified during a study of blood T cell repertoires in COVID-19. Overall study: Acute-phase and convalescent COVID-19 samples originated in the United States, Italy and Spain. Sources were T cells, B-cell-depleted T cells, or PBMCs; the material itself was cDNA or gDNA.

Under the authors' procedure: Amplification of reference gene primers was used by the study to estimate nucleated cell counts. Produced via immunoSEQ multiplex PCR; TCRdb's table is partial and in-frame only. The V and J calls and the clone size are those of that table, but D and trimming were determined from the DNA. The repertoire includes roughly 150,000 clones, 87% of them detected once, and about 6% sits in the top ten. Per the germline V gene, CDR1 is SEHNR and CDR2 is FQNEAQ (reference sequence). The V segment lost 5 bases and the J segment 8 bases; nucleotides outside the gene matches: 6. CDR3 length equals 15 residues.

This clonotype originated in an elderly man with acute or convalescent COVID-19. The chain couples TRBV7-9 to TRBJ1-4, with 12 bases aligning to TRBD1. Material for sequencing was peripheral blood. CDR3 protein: CASSLTGTGGEKLFF. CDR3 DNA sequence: TGTGCCAGCAGCCTTACCGGGACAGGGGGCGAAAAACTGTTTTTT.